Following are 24 T cell receptor beta chains from one sample sequenced in a study of shared clonotypes between healthy human individuals. The data were produced by immunoSEQ multiplex PCR, yet TCRdb's version contains in-frame clones alone and is incomplete. The sample includes over 400,000 clones, about 96% of them seen just once. Material: naive CD4+ T cells sorted from blood. This sample's subset: CD45RA+ positively selected. The receptors were gathered from a woman in her twenties or thirties in good health.

V usage is TRBV9 and J usage is TRBJ1-1, with D unclear. The CDR3 covers 13 residues. Germline CDR1 reads SGDLS; CDR2 reads YYNGEE. The V gene lost 4 bases and the J gene lost 1 base, with 8 bases spanning the gap. The CDR3 coding sequence is TGTGCCAGCAGCCCACTCAGGAACACTGAAGCTTTCTTT. Translation: CASSPLRNTEAFF.

V usage is TRBV2 and J usage is TRBJ1-2; 10 bases fit TRBD1. The germline V gene encodes CDR1 SNHLY and CDR2 FYNNEI. The CDR3 is made up of 16 amino acids. The V segment lost 2 bases and the J segment 7 bases; nucleotides outside the gene matches: 10. The CDR3 region is CASSELLGQGISGYTF. DNA of the CDR3: TGTGCCAGCAGTGAATTGCTGGGACAGGGGATTTCTGGCTACACCTTC.

The chain couples TRBV6-7 to TRBJ2-2; D is unclear. TRBV6-7 is placed among ORFs of uncertain function. The CDR3 is 10 residues long. V dropped 9 bases and J dropped 1 base, with 0 bases sitting between them. The CDR3 sequence is CARNTGELFF. In nucleotides, the CDR3 is TGTGCCAGGAACACCGGGGAGCTGTTTTTT.

V and J are TRBV27 and TRBJ2-7; TRBD1 is a possible D gene (5 bases). With 0 bases removed from V and 0 bases from J, the gap between germline ends came to 9 bases. Per germline, CDR1 MNHEY and CDR2 SMNVEV (reference sequence). CDR3 size: 15 residues. The CDR3 protein is CASSLSTATSYEQYF. DNA of the CDR3: TGTGCCAGCAGTTTATCGACAGCGACCTCCTACGAGCAGTACTTC.

This clone was seen a single time. The V gene is TRBV28, the J gene TRBJ1-5, with D unclear. Trimming pared 8 bases from V and 4 bases from J, leaving 12 bases between. Germline loops: CDR1 MDHEN, CDR2 SYDVKM. The CDR3 spans 13 residues. The CDR3 sequence: CASATLINQPQHF. For the CDR3, the DNA is TGTGCCAGCGCCACTTTAATTAATCAGCCCCAGCATTTT.

The chain combines TRBV7-6 with TRBJ2-5; D is uncertain. Germline V lookup: CDR1 SGHVS, CDR2 FNYEAQ. Trimming removed 4 bases at V and 1 base at J, with 13 bases between. This CDR3 comprises 15 residues. In DNA, the CDR3 is TGTGCCAGCAGCTCCAATCATGGAATCCAAGAGACCCAGTACTTC. Translating gives CASSSNHGIQETQYF.

CDR3 coding DNA: TGTGCCAGCAGCTTAGGGCCACAAGAGACCCAGTACTTC. Translated: CASSLGPQETQYF. The V gene is TRBV7-8, the J gene TRBJ2-5; D remains ambiguous. The CDR3 runs to 13 residues. The germline V gene encodes CDR1 SGHVS and CDR2 FQNEAQ. Between the trimmed V and J ends, which lost 1 base and 2 bases, there was a span of 5 bases.

The genes are TRBV5-1 and TRBJ2-7, with D unclear. Germline V CDR1 and CDR2: SGHRS, YFSETQ. The CDR3 runs 14 residues. V was clipped by 1 base and J by 1 base, with 9 bases between them. CDR3 sequence reads: CASSLTGPSYEQYF. CDR3 bases: TGCGCCAGCAGCTTGACGGGTCCTTCCTACGAGCAGTACTTC. The full variable domain, completed using reference TRBV5-1 and TRBJ2-7, is KAGVTQTPRYLIKTRGQQVTLSCSPISGHRSVSWYQQTPGQGLQFLFEYFSETQRNKGNFPGRFSGRQFSNSRSEMNVSTLELGDSALYLCASSLTGPSYEQYFGPGTRLTVT.

V usage is TRBV28 and J usage is TRBJ2-7; D perhaps matches TRBD2 (6 bases). V shed 7 bases and J shed 2 bases, with 12 bases lying between them. CDR1 and CDR2 from the germline V gene are MDHEN and SYDVKM. The CDR3 spans 13 residues. For the CDR3, the DNA is TGTGCCAGCACCTTCGGGGGTGCCTACGAGCAGTACTTC. Amino acids: CASTFGGAYEQYF.

The chain recombines TRBV28 with TRBJ2-2; 10 nucleotides match TRBD1. After removal of 5 bases from V and 1 base from J, the junction contained 7 bases not matched to a gene. Per the germline V gene, CDR1 is MDHEN and CDR2 is SYDVKM. The CDR3 extends over 17 amino acids. Here the CDR3 DNA reads TGTGCCAGCAGTATCACGGGGACAGGGGTGAACACCGGGGAGCTGTTTTTT. This encodes CASSITGTGVNTGELFF.

As DNA, the CDR3 is TGCGCCAGCAGCTATTCAATTAGTTCGGGTTCGCTCAATGAGCAGTTCTTC. Amino acid sequence: CASSYSISSGSLNEQFF. J is TRBJ2-1 and V is TRBV5-1; D unresolved. Trimming took off 3 bases at V and 6 bases at J, with 22 bases between the two ends. This CDR3 has 17 amino acids. CDR1 and CDR2 from the germline V gene are SGHRS and YFSETQ. Full variable domain (missing parts from reference TRBV5-1 and TRBJ2-1): KAGVTQTPRYLIKTRGQQVTLSCSPISGHRSVSWYQQTPGQGLQFLFEYFSETQRNKGNFPGRFSGRQFSNSRSEMNVSTLELGDSALYLCASSYSISSGSLNEQFFGPGTRLTVL.

The chain has TRBV13 and TRBJ2-7, with 8 nucleotides matching TRBD2. This CDR3 is built from 19 residues. CDR1 and CDR2 from the germline V gene are PRHDT and FYEKMQ (reference sequence). Trimming removed 0 bases from V and 5 bases from J; junction bases left unmatched: 18. The chain's CDR3 is CASSLGYGSLASGSHEQYF. The DNA of the CDR3 is TGTGCCAGCAGCTTAGGGTACGGGAGTTTGGCTAGCGGGTCACACGAGCAGTACTTC.

This sequence joins TRBV19 and TRBJ1-5, with a tentative D call TRBD1 (6 bases). CDR3 size: 16 residues. CDR1 LNHDA and CDR2 SQIVND come from the germline V gene (reference sequence). The V end was cut by 5 bases, the J end by 0 bases, with 14 bases between. CDR3 amino acids: CASSSPGEVSNQPQHF. The CDR3 bases are TGTGCCAGTAGTTCCCCAGGGGAAGTTAGCAATCAGCCCCAGCATTTT. Full variable domain (outside the CDR3, taken from reference TRBV19 and TRBJ1-5): DGGITQSPKYLFRKEGQNVTLSCEQNLNHDAMYWYRQDPGQGLRLIYYSQIVNDFQKGDIAEGYSVSREKKESFPLTVTSAQKNPTAFYLCASSSPGEVSNQPQHFGDGTRLSIL.

This sequence joins TRBV4-1 and TRBJ2-1; D may be TRBD1 (5 bases). The CDR3 runs 13 residues. Trimming stripped 3 bases from V and 5 bases from J, with 8 bases between. Germline V CDR1 and CDR2: MGHRA, YSYEKL. The CDR3, as DNA: TGCGCCAGCAGCCAGCTGGGGCACAATGAGCAGTTCTTC. This encodes CASSQLGHNEQFF.

The chain is built from TRBV4-1 and TRBJ2-3; tentatively, D is TRBD2 (5 bases). The length of the CDR3 is 15 residues. CDR1 and CDR2 from the germline V gene are MGHRA and YSYEKL. V was clipped by 1 base and J by 11 bases, with 19 bases between them. CDR3 nucleotide sequence: TGCGCCAGCAGCCAAGGCCCGATGACTACTGGGGTGCAGTATTTT. Translated, it gives CASSQGPMTTGVQYF.

The chain couples TRBV7-2 to TRBJ2-3, with D maybe TRBD2 (5 bases). Trimming stripped 6 bases from V and 0 bases from J, with 16 bases between. The germline V gene has CDR1 SGHTA and CDR2 FQGNSA. The CDR3 runs to 16 residues. CDR3 loop: CASRKNAGGSTDTQYF. The CDR3 DNA follows: TGTGCCAGCAGAAAAAATGCGGGCGGTAGCACAGATACGCAGTATTTT.

The genes are TRBV18 and TRBJ2-2; 14 positions agree with TRBD2. The junction had 5 bases not matched to a gene; V was cut back by 5 bases and J by 6 bases. Per germline, CDR1 KGHSH and CDR2 LQKENI. This CDR3 spans 16 amino acids. The CDR3 bases are TGTGCCAGCTCATCGGGACTAGCGGGAGTGTCCGGGGAGCTGTTTTTT. It encodes CASSSGLAGVSGELFF.

CDR3 DNA sequence: TGTGCCACAAATAAAGGGGGACACCAGATTAATGAAAAACTGTTTTTT. It specifies CATNKGGHQINEKLFF. This sequence joins TRBV10-3 and TRBJ1-4, with TRBD1 as a possible D gene (6 bases). Germline V CDR1 and CDR2: ENHRY, SYGVKD. The V end was cut by 10 bases, the J end by 4 bases, with 22 bases between. The CDR3 loop spans 16 amino acids.

The V and J genes are TRBV10-3 and TRBJ1-2; maybe TRBD1 (5 bases). Trimming took off 6 bases at V and 8 bases at J, with 16 bases between the two ends. CDR1 is ENHRY and CDR2 is SYGVKD in the germline V gene. The CDR3 length is 13 residues. CDR3 sequence (DNA): TGTGCCATCAGGAATTCTGCCGAGGGGGGCTACACCTTC. It codes for CAIRNSAEGGYTF.

This clone was picked up one time. This chain connects TRBV28 to TRBJ2-2; 7 positions match TRBD2. The CDR3 length is 17 residues. CDR1 is MDHEN, CDR2 SYDVKM, per germline. The V segment lost 3 bases and the J segment 7 bases; nucleotides outside the gene matches: 14. The CDR3 sequence is CASSLAGERPWGGELFF. CDR3 nucleotides: TGTGCCAGCAGTTTGGCGGGGGAGAGGCCATGGGGCGGGGAGCTGTTTTTT. The variable domain in full, completed from reference TRBV28 and TRBJ2-2, reads DVKVTQSSRYLVKRTGEKVFLECVQDMDHENMFWYRQDPGLGLRLIYFSYDVKMKEKGDIPEGYSVSREKKERFSLILESASTNQTSMYLCASSLAGERPWGGELFFGEGSRLTVL.

In its sample, this clone was seen once. The J gene is TRBJ1-5, the V gene TRBV4-1; a weak D match, TRBD1 (5 bases). Trimming cost V 4 bases and J 10 bases, with 14 bases left between them. Germline-derived CDR1 and CDR2 are MGHRA and YSYEKL. This CDR3 region has 13 residues. The CDR3 DNA follows: TGCGCCAGCAGCCTCGGGGCGGTAAACCCCCAGCATTTT. Amino acid sequence: CASSLGAVNPQHF.

The rearrangement links TRBV28 to TRBJ1-1, with a tentative D call TRBD1 (5 bases). Germline CDR1 and CDR2: MDHEN and SYDVKM. V was clipped by 7 bases and J by 3 bases, with 15 bases between them. This CDR3 has 14 residues. The CDR3 region is CASKNLQEYTEAFF. CDR3 nucleotides: TGTGCCAGCAAAAATTTACAGGAGTACACTGAAGCTTTCTTT.

The gene calls are TRBV29-1 and TRBJ2-5; D is unclear. CDR3 length: 13 amino acids. In germline, CDR1 is SQVTM, CDR2 ANQGSEA. V shed 0 bases and J shed 1 base, with 6 bases lying between them. CDR3 in DNA: TGCAGCGTTGAAGATGGGCCCCAAGAGACCCAGTACTTC. Its protein is CSVEDGPQETQYF. The full variable domain, in which reference TRBV29-1 and TRBJ2-5 provide the parts outside the CDR3, is SAVISQKPSRDICQRGTSLTIQCQVDSQVTMMFWYRQQPGQSLTLIATANQGSEATYESGFVIDKFPISRPNLTFSTLTVSNMSPEDSSIYLCSVEDGPQETQYFGPGTRLLVL.

DNA of the CDR3: TGTGCCAGCAGCCTGGGGGGAAACGGCTACACCTTC. Its translation is CASSLGGNGYTF. The V call is TRBV28, the J call TRBJ1-2; tentative D call: TRBD1 (5 bases). Germline CDR1 reads MDHEN; CDR2 reads SYDVKM. The germline V and J ends were trimmed by 6 bases and 8 bases, with 13 bases remaining between them. This CDR3 region has 12 residues.